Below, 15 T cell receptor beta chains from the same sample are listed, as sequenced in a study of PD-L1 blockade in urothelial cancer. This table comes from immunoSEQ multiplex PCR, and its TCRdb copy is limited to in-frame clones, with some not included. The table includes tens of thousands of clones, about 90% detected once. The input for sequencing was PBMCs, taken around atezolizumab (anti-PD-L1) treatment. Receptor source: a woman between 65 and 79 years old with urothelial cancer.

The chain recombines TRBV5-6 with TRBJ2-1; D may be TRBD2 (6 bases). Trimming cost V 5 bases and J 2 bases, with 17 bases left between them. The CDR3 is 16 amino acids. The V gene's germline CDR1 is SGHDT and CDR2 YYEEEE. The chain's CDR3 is CASRWFRASAYNEQFF. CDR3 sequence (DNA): TGTGCCAGCAGGTGGTTTCGGGCTAGCGCCTACAATGAGCAGTTCTTC.

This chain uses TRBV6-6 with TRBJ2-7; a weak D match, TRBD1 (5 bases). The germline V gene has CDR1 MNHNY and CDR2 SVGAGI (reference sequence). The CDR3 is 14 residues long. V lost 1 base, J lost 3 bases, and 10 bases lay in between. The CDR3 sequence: CASSYFQGSYEQYF. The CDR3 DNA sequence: TGTGCCAGCAGTTACTTCCAGGGCAGCTACGAGCAGTACTTC.

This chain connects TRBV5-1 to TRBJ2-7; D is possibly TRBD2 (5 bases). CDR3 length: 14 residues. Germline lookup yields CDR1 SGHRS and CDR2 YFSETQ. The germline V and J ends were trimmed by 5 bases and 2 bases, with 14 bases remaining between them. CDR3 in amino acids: CASSTTGYTYEQYF. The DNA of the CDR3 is TGCGCCAGCAGTACGACGGGGTACACCTACGAGCAGTACTTC.

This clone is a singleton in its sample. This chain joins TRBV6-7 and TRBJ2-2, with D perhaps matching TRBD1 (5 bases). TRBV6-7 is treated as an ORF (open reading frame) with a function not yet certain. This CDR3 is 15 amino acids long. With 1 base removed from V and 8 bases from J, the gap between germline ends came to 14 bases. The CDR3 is CASSYFAGFSGELFF. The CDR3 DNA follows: TGTGCCAGCAGTTACTTCGCAGGGTTTTCTGGGGAGCTGTTTTTT.

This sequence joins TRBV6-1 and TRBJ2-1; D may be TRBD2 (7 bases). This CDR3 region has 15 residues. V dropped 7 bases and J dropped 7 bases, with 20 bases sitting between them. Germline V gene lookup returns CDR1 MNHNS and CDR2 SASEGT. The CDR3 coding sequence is TGTGCCAGCACTCCTAGGGGGGGCTTGGAGAATGAGCAGTTCTTC. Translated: CASTPRGGLENEQFF.

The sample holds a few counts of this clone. The CDR3 here is CASSPRQGAEKLFF. As DNA, the CDR3 is TGTGCCAGCAGTCCCCGACAGGGGGCAGAAAAACTGTTTTTT. This chain connects TRBV27 to TRBJ1-4, with 10 positions matching TRBD1. The germline CDR1 and CDR2 sequences are MNHEY and SMNVEV (reference sequence). There are 14 residues in the CDR3. Germline trimming cut 5 bases from V and 8 bases from J; bases unmatched to any gene: 5.

CDR3: CASSFVRGGNEQFF. DNA for the CDR3: TGTGCCAGCAGTTTTGTGCGGGGCGGGAATGAGCAGTTCTTC. The J gene is TRBJ2-1, the V gene TRBV28, with D perhaps matching TRBD2 (6 bases). The germline V gene encodes CDR1 MDHEN and CDR2 SYDVKM. Trimming shortened V by 3 bases and J by 7 bases, and 13 bases separated the two germline ends. The CDR3 contains 14 residues.

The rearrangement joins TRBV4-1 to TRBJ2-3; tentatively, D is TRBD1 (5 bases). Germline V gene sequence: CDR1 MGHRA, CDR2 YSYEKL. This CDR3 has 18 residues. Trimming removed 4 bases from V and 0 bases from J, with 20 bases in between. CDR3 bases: TGCGCCAGCAGCCTCTTCCTAGTGACAGTCTTTAGCACAGATACGCAGTATTTT. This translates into CASSLFLVTVFSTDTQYF.

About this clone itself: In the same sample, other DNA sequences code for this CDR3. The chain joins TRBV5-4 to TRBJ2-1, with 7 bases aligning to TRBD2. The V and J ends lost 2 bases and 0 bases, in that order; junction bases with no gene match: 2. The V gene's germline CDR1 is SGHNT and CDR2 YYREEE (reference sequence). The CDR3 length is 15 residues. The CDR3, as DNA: TGTGCCAGCAGCTTAGGCGGGGGCTCCTACAATGAGCAGTTCTTC. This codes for CASSLGGGSYNEQFF.

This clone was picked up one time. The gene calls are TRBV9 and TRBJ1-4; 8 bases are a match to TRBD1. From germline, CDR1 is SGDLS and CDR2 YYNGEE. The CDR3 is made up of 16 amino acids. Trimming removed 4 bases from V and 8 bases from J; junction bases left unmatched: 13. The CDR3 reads CASSTYTGQGKEKLFF. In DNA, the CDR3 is TGTGCCAGCAGCACATACACCGGACAGGGCAAGGAAAAACTGTTTTTT.

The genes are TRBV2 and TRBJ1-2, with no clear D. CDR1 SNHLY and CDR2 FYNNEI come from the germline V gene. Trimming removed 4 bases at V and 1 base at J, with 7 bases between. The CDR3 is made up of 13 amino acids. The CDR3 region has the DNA TGTGCCAGCAGTGCGGAGGGTAACTATGGCTACACCTTC. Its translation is CASSAEGNYGYTF.

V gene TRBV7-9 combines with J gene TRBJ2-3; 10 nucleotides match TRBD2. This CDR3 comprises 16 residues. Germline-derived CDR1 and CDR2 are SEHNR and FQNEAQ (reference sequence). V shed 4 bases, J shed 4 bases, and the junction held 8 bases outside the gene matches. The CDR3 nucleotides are TGTGCCAGCAGCTCACAGCGGGGGGGCCTCTCAGATACGCAGTATTTT. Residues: CASSSQRGGLSDTQYF.

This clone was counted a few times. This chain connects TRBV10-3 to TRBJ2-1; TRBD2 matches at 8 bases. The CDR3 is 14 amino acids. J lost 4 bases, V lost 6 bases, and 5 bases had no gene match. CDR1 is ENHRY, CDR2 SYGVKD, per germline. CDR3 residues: CAIRSGREYNEQFF. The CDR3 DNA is TGTGCCATCAGGAGCGGGAGAGAGTACAATGAGCAGTTCTTC.

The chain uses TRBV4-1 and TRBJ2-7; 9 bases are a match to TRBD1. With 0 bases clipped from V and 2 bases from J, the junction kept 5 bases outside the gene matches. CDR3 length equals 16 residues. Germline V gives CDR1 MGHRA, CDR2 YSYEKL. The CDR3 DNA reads TGCGCCAGCAGCCAAGACGGGGGACAGGGTACCTACGAGCAGTACTTC. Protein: CASSQDGGQGTYEQYF.

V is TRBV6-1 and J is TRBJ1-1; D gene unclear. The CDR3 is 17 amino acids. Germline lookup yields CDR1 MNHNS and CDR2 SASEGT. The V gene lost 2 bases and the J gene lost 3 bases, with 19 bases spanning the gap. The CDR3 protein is CASSEIAWHSGYTEAFF. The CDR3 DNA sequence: TGTGCCAGCAGTGAAATTGCGTGGCACAGCGGTTACACTGAAGCTTTCTTT.